Below, one TCR beta chain is given with its context. Antigen specificity is unknown. The V and J ends lost 6 bases and 1 base respectively, with 9 bases between them. The CDR3 runs 13 residues. Germline V gene data show CDR1 as MRHNA and CDR2 as SNTAGT. The data were taken from a study of cytomegalovirus exposure and HLA in healthy donors. Primers: 60 Vbeta forward and 13 Jbeta reverse. Sequencing was performed with immunoSEQ multiplex PCR; in TCRdb, only in-frame clones are kept and a portion is missing. The sample spans about 200,000 clones; the ten largest clones claim less than 0.85%. Findings and limits, study-wide: Most TCR sequences were rare, but some public TCRs occurred in many donors. Confirmation in vitro established that a few CMV-associated chains were specific for CMV antigens.

Sequencing input: PBMCs. The TCR originated in a boy aged 5-17 years in good health and CMV-seronegative. The chain is built from TRBV6-4 and TRBJ1-1, with D maybe TRBD1 (6 bases). The CDR3 reads CASSSTGNTEAFF. The CDR3 DNA is TGTGCCAGCAGCTCGACAGGGAACACTGAAGCTTTCTTT.